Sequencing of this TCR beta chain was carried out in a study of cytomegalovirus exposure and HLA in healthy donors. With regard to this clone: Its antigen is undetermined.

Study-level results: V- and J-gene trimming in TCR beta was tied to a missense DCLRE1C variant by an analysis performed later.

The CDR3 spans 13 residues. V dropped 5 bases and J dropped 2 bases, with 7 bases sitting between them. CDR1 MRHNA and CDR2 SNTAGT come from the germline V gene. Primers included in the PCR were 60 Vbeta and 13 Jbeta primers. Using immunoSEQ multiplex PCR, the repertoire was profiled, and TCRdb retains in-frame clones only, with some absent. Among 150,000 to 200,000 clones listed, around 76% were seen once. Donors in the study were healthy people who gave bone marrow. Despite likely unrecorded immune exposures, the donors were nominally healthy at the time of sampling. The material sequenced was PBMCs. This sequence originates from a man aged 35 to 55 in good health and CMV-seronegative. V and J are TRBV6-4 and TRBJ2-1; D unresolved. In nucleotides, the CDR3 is TGTGCCAGCAGTTTGGCGGCCTACAATGAGCAGTTCTTC. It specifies CASSLAAYNEQFF.